This TCR beta chain is from a study of blood T cell repertoires in COVID-19. The wider study: Sample material is recorded as cDNA or gDNA derived from T cells, B-cell-depleted T cells, or PBMCs.

The CDR3 runs 19 residues. Germline V gene data show CDR1 as SGHNT and CDR2 as YENEEA. Trimming took 5 bases from V and 0 from J; bases not matched to a gene: 16. As originally analysed: Nucleated cell counts were estimated from reference gene primer amplification. The assay was immunoSEQ multiplex PCR, and TCRdb's table has in-frame clones only and misses some. The D gene and trimming were derived from the DNA, and the V and J assignments and clone size from that table. The sample consists of about 130,000 clones, 65% to 90% of them appearing once. Allocation to cohorts depended on clinical history reported by the participants. The recovered donors of Cohort 3 showed two negative PCRs, clearance, or symptom resolution.

Sequenced material: PBMCs or T cells enriched from blood (not recorded which). This receptor was obtained from a woman aged 50 to 65 who had recovered from COVID-19. The chain has TRBV11-3 and TRBJ2-5; 9 bases align to TRBD2. The CDR3: CASSPPRVTSGPYQETQYF. Here the CDR3 DNA reads TGTGCCAGCAGCCCTCCAAGAGTCACTAGCGGGCCGTACCAAGAGACCCAGTACTTC.